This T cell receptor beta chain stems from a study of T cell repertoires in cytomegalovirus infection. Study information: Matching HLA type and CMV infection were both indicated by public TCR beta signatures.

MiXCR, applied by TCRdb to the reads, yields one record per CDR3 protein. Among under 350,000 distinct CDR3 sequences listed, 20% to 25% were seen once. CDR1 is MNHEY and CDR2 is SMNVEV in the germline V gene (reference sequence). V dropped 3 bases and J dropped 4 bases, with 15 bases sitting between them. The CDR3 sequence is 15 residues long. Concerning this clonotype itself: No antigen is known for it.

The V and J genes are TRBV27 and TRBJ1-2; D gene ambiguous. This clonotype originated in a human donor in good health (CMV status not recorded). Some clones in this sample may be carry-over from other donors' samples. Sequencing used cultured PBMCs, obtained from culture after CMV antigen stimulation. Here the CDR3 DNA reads TGTGCCAGCAGTTTTGGGTCAGGAGGAACCTATGGCTACACCTTC. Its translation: CASSFGSGGTYGYTF.